Below, one T cell receptor (beta chain) is given with its context. The antigen is not known. V dropped 3 bases and J dropped 7 bases, with 11 bases sitting between them. The CDR3 consists of 13 residues. Germline CDR1 reads SGHAT; CDR2 reads FQNNGV. The record originates from a study of PD-1 blockade in classical Hodgkin lymphoma. Study-level results: A significant rise in TCR diversity by C4D1 was seen for CD4+ but not CD8+ cells.

TCRdb keeps only in-frame clones here, not all; method: immunoSEQ multiplex PCR. The data contain roughly 150,000 clones, approximately 72% of them seen just once; the ten biggest clones take up roughly 9.2%. Exposure to brentuximab vedotin varied, and each patient had relapsed following autologous stem cell transplantation. Complete response, partial response or progressive disease made up the best responses. Source: peripheral blood mononuclear cells (PBMCs), taken before the second cycle of nivolumab. The receptor was derived from a human donor with classical Hodgkin lymphoma. The chain combines TRBV11-2 with TRBJ2-3; D is tentatively TRBD1 or TRBD2 (5 bases each). As DNA, the CDR3 is TGTGCCAGCAGCTTTGAGGGGCCAAATACGCAGTATTTT. This translates into CASSFEGPNTQYF. Combining the CDR3 with reference TRBV11-2 and TRBJ2-3 gives the whole variable domain EAGVAQSPRYKIIEKRQSVAFWCNPISGHATLYWYQQILGQGPKLLIQFQNNGVVDDSQLPKDRFSAERLKGVDSTLKIQPAKLEDSAVYLCASSFEGPNTQYFGPGTRLTVL.